The clone carrying this TCR beta chain was counted only a few times. Deletions cut 3 bases from V and 1 base from J, with 6 bases between. The CDR3 is 14 residues long. CDR1 and CDR2 from the germline V gene are SGHVS and FNYEAQ. The protocol was immunoSEQ multiplex PCR, while the TCRdb copy is restricted to in-frame clones and leaves out a portion. The sample records around 140,000 clones, over 80% being singletons. This record comes from a study of blood T cell repertoires in COVID-19. About the study: The United States, Italy and Spain supplied acute and convalescent COVID-19 samples. Nucleic acid was either cDNA or gDNA, and it came from T cells, B-cell-depleted T cells, or PBMCs.

The chain combines TRBV7-6 with TRBJ2-2, with D perhaps TRBD2 (5 bases). Sequencing was performed on PBMCs or T cells enriched from blood (not recorded which). The sequence derives from a man between 60 and 70 years old who had recovered from COVID-19. This CDR3 reads CASSFTRNTGELFF. The CDR3 DNA is TGTGCCAGCAGCTTTACTAGGAACACCGGGGAGCTGTTTTTT.